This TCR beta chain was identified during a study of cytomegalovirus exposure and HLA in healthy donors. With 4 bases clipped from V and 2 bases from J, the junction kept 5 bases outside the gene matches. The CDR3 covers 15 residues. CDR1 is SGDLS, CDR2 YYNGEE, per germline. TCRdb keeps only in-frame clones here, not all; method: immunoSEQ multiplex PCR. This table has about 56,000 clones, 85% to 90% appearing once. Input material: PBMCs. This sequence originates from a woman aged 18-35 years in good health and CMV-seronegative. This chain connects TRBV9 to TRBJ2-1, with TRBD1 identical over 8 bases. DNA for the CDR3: TGTGCCAGCAGCTCCCAGGGGGCCACCTACAATGAGCAGTTCTTC. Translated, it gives CASSSQGATYNEQFF.